Below, 17 T cell receptor beta chains from the same sample are listed, as sequenced in a study of tumor-infiltrating lymphocytes in primary liver carcinoma. Researchers drew blood RNA from unsorted whole blood and extracted germline DNA as well. Starting material of about 480 ng total RNA yielded TCR beta cDNA via a constant-region primer. Libraries covering TCR beta were generated through three nested multiplex PCR rounds (using a slightly modified ARM-PCR). Rounds one and two of PCR, each of about 10 cycles, were primed with TRBV1-TRBV30 forward primers and a C-beta reverse primer. TCRdb used MiXCR to reprocess the multiplex PCR reads, holding one entry per CDR3 protein. Of approximately 330,000 distinct CDR3 sequences detected, 65% appear once; the ten largest clones hold about 6.3%. Specimen: peripheral blood. Source of these receptors: a middle-aged man with primary liver carcinoma and hepatitis B virus infection.

On this clonotype: A read error may produce the germline difference seen at one junction end. This sequence joins TRBV11-2 and TRBJ2-7; weak D call: TRBD2 (6 bases). The CDR3 extends over 17 amino acids. Germline lookup yields CDR1 SGHAT and CDR2 FQNNGV. CDR3 sequence: CASSPPPASVRHYGQYF. The CDR3, as DNA: TGTGCCAGCAGCCCCCCCCCAGCTAGCGTGAGGCATTACGGGCAGTACTTC.

Turning to this clonotype: A much more abundant neighbour one base away suggests this may be a read error. As DNA, the CDR3 is TGCAGCGTTGAACTGGGAACTGGGGCCAACATCCTGACTTTC. Encoded protein: CSVELGTGANILTF. This chain connects TRBV29-1 to TRBJ2-6, with D perhaps TRBD1 (5 bases). Germline CDR1 is SQVTM and CDR2 is ANQGSEA. The CDR3 has 14 residues.

As for this clonotype: The final CDR3 position lacks the conserved phenylalanine or tryptophan, pointing to a likely read error. This sequence joins TRBV5-4 and TRBJ2-5; no clear D. The V end was cut by 1 base, the J end by 6 bases, with 10 bases between. Germline CDR1 reads SGHNT; CDR2 reads YYREEE (reference sequence). This CDR3 has 13 amino acids. The CDR3 sequence: CASSLWGRKTQYL. The CDR3 nucleotides are TGTGCCAGCAGCTTGTGGGGTAGGAAGACCCAGTACTTA.

With regard to this clonotype: Compared with germline, one end of the junction differs, possibly owing to a read error. The gene calls are TRBV5-1 and TRBJ2-3, with a possible D match to TRBD2 (6 bases). The CDR3 length is 14 residues. Germline assignment: CDR1 SGHRS and CDR2 YFSETQ. CDR3 nucleotides: TGCGCCAGCAGTCCCACCCGGAGGGGAGATATGCAGTATTTT. Translating it yields CASSPTRRGDMQYF.

To note about this clonotype: One base away lies a much larger clone, so this may be a sequencing read error. The CDR3 sequence: CVSSLNSGSIVGELFF. The CDR3 region has the DNA TGTGTCAGCAGCTTGAATAGCGGGAGTATCGTCGGGGAGCTGTTTTTT. The chain employs TRBV5-5 and TRBJ2-2; 9 nucleotides line up with TRBD2. CDR1 is SGHKS and CDR2 is YYEKEE in the germline V gene (reference sequence). The CDR3 spans 16 residues.

The chain has TRBV29-1 and TRBJ2-1; 7 bases map to TRBD1. Per the germline V gene, CDR1 is SQVTM and CDR2 is ANQGSEA. The CDR3 loop spans 14 amino acids. V gave up 4 bases and J gave up 2 bases; unmatched junction bases: 5. The CDR3 reads CSVAGQVAYNEQFF. CDR3 DNA: TGCAGCGTTGCAGGACAGGTGGCCTACAATGAGCAGTTCTTC.

Points on this clonotype: One end of the junction varies from germline; a read error may be responsible. V usage is TRBV6-5 and J usage is TRBJ2-4, with D perhaps TRBD1 (5 bases). CDR3 length: 13 residues. In germline, CDR1 is MNHEY, CDR2 SVGAGI. CDR3 sequence reads: CASSPRQKNILYF. For the CDR3, the DNA is TGTGCCAGCAGCCCCAGACAGAAAAACATTCTGTACTTC.

The chain couples TRBV28 to TRBJ2-5; no clear D. Trimming cost V 7 bases and J 2 bases, with 20 bases left between them. Germline CDR1 MDHEN, CDR2 SYDVKM. The CDR3 length is 16 residues. The CDR3 nucleotides read TGTGCCAGCATCGGAGACGTGACCGGCCCTCAAGAGACCCAGTACTTC. This codes for CASIGDVTGPQETQYF.

This clonotype has only a few counts. This chain joins TRBV12-3 or TRBV12-4 and TRBJ1-2, with D perhaps TRBD1 (6 bases). V lost 1 base and J 6 bases, leaving 9 bases between the germline ends. The CDR3 spans 13 residues. The CDR3 region has the DNA TGTGCCAGCAGTTTAGTACAGGGACATGGCTACACCTTC. Residues: CASSLVQGHGYTF.

The chain couples TRBV12-5 to TRBJ2-1; D possibly uses TRBD1 or TRBD2 (5 bases each). CDR3 length: 16 residues. V dropped 2 bases and J dropped 2 bases, with 13 bases sitting between them. The germline V gene encodes CDR1 LGHNT and CDR2 FRNRAP. CDR3 sequence reads: CASGLSVSGPYNEQFF. CDR3 bases: TGTGCTAGTGGTTTGTCAGTATCGGGACCCTACAATGAGCAGTTCTTC. Drawing the rest from reference TRBV12-5 and TRBJ2-1, the complete variable domain is DARVTQTPRHKVTEMGQEVTMRCQPILGHNTVFWYRQTMMQGLELLAYFRNRAPLDDSGMPKDRFSAEMPDATLATLKIQPSEPRDSAVYFCASGLSVSGPYNEQFFGPGTRLTVL.

Comments on this clonotype: The germline gene is not matched at one end of the junction; a read error may be the cause. This chain joins TRBV14 and TRBJ2-5; 7 nucleotides match TRBD2. Germline CDR1 and CDR2: SGHDN and FVKESK. The CDR3 totals 15 residues. The CDR3 reads CGSSGRWGGIETQYF. DNA of the CDR3: TGTGGCAGCAGCGGACGCTGGGGGGGTATAGAGACCCAGTATTTC.

In regard to this clonotype: This may come from a read error, since a much larger clone is one base off. The chain uses TRBV4-3 and TRBJ2-1, with TRBD2 as a possible D gene (5 bases). This CDR3 spans 15 amino acids. CDR1 LGHNA and CDR2 YSLEER come from the germline V gene. This chain's CDR3 is CARSQRNTGIGVQFF. Written as DNA, the CDR3 is TGCGCCAGAAGCCAAAGGAATACCGGGATTGGCGTGCAGTTCTTC.

This clonotype was counted a few times. The chain joins TRBV5-1 to TRBJ2-1, with TRBD2 identical over 9 bases. The CDR3 runs to 14 residues. The V gene's germline CDR1 is SGHRS and CDR2 YFSETQ. V was clipped by 10 bases and J by 7 bases; unmatched bases: 12. The CDR3 sequence: CASWGSGRNNEQFF. The CDR3 DNA sequence: TGCGCCTCATGGGGTAGCGGGAGAAATAATGAGCAGTTCTTC.

Comments on this clonotype: The junction does not match germline at one end; this may be a read error. The rearrangement uses TRBV11-2 and TRBJ1-2; no definite D call. Germline lookup yields CDR1 SGHAT and CDR2 FQNNGV. This CDR3 has 14 residues. CDR3 loop: CASSLYPAKYGYTF. The CDR3 DNA reads TGTGCCAGCAGCTTATATCCAGCTAAGTATGGCTACACCTTC.

Only a few counts were recorded for this clonotype. The V gene is TRBV6-1, the J gene TRBJ1-1; tentatively, D is TRBD1 (5 bases). This CDR3 contains 15 residues. V lost 3 bases, J lost 4 bases, and 15 bases lay in between. Germline CDR1 MNHNS, CDR2 SASEGT. CDR3 residues: CASSDPNKGSTEAFF. Written as DNA, the CDR3 is TGTGCCAGCAGTGACCCAAATAAGGGGAGCACTGAAGCTTTCTTT.

Regarding this clonotype: The conserved closing phenylalanine or tryptophan is absent in this CDR3, likely reflecting a read error. The chain uses TRBV28 and TRBJ2-7; D not resolved. Germline loops: CDR1 MDHEN, CDR2 SYDVKM. The CDR3 has 11 residues. Trimming took off 6 bases at V and 6 bases at J, with 9 bases between the two ends. CDR3 sequence: CASSSYCEQYL. The CDR3 nucleotides are TGTGCCAGCAGCTCGTACTGCGAGCAGTACTTG.

Details on this clonotype: Being one base from a much bigger clone, this may be a read error. V is TRBV4-2 and J is TRBJ2-7; D possibly corresponds to TRBD1 (6 bases). Germline values: CDR1 LGHNA, CDR2 YNFKEQ. Trimming shortened V by 0 bases and J by 7 bases, and 10 bases separated the two germline ends. The CDR3 is 13 amino acids. CDR3 amino acids: CASSQDRDTEQYF. For the CDR3, the DNA is TGTGCCAGCAGCCAAGACCGGGACACGGAGCAGTACTTC.